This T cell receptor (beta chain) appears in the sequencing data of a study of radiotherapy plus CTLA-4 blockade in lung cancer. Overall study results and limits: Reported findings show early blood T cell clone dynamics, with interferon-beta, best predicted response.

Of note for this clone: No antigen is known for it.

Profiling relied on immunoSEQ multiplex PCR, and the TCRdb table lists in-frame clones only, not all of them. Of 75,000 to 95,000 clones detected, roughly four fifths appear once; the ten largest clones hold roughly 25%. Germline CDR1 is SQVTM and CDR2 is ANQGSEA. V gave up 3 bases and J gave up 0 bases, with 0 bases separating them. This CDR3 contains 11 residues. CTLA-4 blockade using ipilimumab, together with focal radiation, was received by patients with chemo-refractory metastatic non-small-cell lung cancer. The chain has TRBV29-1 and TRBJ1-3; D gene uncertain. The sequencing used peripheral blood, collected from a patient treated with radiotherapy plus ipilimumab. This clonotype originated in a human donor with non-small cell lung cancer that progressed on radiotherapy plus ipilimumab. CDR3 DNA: TGCAGCGTTGACTCTGGAAACACCATATATTTT. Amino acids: CSVDSGNTIYF.